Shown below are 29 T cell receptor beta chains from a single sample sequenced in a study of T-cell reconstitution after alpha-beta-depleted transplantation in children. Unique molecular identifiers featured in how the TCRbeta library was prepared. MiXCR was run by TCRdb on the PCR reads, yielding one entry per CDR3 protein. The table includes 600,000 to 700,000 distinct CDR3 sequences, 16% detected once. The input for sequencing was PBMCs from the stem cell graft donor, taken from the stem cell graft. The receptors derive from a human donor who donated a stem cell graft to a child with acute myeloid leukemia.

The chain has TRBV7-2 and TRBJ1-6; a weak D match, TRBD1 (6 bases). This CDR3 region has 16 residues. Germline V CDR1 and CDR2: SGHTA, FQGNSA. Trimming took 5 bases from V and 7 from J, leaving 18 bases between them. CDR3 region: CASSPPGYRDNSPLHF. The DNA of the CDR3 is TGTGCCAGCAGCCCCCCAGGCTACAGGGACAATTCACCCCTCCACTTT.

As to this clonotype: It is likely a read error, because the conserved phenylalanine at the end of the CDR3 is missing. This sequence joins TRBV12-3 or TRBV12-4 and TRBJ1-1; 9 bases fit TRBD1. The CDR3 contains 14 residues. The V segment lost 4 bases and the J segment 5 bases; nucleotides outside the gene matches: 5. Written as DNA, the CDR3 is TGTGCCAGCAGTTGGGGACAGGGAGGAACTGAAGCTTTCTTG. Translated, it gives CASSWGQGGTEAFL.

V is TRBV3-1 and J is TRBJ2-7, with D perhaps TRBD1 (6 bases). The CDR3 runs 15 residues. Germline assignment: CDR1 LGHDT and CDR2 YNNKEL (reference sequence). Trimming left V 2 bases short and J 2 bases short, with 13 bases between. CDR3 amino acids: CASSQPRTAAYEQYV. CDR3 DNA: TGTGCCAGCAGCCAACCGAGGACAGCCGCCTACGAGCAGTACGTC.

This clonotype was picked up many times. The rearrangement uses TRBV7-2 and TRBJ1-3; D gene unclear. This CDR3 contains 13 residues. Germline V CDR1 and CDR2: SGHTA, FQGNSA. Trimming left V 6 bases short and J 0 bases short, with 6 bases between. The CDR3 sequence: CASSYLSGNTIYF. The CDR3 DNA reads TGTGCCAGCAGTTACCTCTCTGGAAACACCATATATTTT. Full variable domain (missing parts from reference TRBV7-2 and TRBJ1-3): GAGVSQSPSNKVTEKGKDVELRCDPISGHTALYWYRQSLGQGLEFLIYFQGNSAPDKSGLPSDRFSAERTGGSVSTLTIQRTQQEDSAVYLCASSYLSGNTIYFGEGSWLTVV.

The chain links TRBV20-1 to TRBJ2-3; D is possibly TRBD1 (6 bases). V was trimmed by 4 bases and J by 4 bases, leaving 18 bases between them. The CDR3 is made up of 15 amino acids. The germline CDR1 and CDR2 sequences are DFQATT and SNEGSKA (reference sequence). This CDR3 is CSAIPGALSSDTQYF. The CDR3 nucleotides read TGCAGTGCTATCCCAGGGGCGCTCAGCTCAGATACGCAGTATTTT.

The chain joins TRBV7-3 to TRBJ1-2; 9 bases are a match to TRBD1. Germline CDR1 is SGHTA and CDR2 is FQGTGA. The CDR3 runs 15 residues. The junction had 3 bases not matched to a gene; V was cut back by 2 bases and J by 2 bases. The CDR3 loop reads CASSLDGTGNYGYTF. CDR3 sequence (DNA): TGTGCCAGCAGCTTAGACGGGACAGGGAACTATGGCTACACCTTC.

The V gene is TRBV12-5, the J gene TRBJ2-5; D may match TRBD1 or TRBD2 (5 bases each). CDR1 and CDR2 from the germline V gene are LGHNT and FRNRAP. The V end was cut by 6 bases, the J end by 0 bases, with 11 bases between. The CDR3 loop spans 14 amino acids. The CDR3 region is CASGPGRNQETQYF. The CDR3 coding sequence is TGTGCTAGTGGACCGGGACGCAACCAAGAGACCCAGTACTTC.

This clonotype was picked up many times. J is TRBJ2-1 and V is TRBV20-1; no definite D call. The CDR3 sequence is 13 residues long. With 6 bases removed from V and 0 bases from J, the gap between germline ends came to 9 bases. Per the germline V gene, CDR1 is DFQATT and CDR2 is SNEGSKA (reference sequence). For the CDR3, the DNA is TGCAGTGCCTATATGAGCTCCTACAATGAGCAGTTCTTC. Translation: CSAYMSSYNEQFF.

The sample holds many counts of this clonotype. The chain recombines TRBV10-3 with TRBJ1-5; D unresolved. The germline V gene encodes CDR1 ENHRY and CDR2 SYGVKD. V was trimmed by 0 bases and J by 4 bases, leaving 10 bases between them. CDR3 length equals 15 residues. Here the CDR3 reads CAISESEAVNQPQHF. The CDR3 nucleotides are TGTGCCATCAGTGAGTCGGAGGCAGTAAATCAGCCCCAGCATTTT.

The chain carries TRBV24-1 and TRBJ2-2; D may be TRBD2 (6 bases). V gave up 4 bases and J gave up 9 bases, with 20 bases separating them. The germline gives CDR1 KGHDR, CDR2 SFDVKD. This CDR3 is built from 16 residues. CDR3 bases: TGTGCCACCAGTGAACCTTGGAGCGGGCCCCGGAGGGAGCTGTTTTTT. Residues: CATSEPWSGPRRELFF.

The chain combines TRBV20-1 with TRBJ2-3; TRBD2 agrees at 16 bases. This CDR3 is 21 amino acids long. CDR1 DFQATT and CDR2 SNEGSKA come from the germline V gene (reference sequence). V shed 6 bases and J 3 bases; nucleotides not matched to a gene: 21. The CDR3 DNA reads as TGCAGTGCCCAAGTGTGGGGGACTAGCGGGGGGGCGGTAATAGGAACAGATACGCAGTATTTT. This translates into CSAQVWGTSGGAVIGTDTQYF.

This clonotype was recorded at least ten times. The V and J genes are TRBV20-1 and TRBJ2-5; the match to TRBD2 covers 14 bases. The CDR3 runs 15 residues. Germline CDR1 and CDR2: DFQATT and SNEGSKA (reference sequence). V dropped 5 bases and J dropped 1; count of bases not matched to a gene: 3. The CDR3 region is CSAPGLAGVQETQYF. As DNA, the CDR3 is TGCAGTGCTCCGGGACTAGCGGGGGTCCAAGAGACCCAGTACTTC.

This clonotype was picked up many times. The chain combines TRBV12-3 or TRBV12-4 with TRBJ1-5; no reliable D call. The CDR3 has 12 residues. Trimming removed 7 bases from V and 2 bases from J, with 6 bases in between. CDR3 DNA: TGTGCCAGCACCTCCGGCAATCAGCCCCAGCATTTT. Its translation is CASTSGNQPQHF.

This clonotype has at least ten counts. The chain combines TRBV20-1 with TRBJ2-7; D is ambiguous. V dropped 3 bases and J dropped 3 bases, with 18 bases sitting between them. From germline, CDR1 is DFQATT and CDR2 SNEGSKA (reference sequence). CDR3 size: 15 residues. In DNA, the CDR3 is TGCAGTGCTAGTCCAACAGTTCTCCCACTCTACGAGCAGTACTTC. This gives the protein CSASPTVLPLYEQYF.

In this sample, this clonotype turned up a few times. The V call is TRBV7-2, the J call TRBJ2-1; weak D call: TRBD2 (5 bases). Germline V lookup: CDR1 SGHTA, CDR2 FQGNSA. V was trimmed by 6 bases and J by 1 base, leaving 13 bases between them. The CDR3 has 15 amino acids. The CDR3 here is CASRDLMGSYNEQFF. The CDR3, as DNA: TGTGCCAGCAGGGACTTAATGGGGTCCTACAATGAGCAGTTCTTC.

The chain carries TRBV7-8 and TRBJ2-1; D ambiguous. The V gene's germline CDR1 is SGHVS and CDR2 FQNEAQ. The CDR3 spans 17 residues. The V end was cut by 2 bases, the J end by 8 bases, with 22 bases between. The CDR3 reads CASSLPGNSPFLDEQFF. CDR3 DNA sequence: TGTGCCAGCAGCTTACCCGGTAATAGCCCTTTCTTGGATGAGCAGTTCTTC. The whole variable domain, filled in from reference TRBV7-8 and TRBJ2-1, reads GAGVSQSPRYKVAKRGQDVALRCDPISGHVSLFWYQQALGQGPEFLTYFQNEAQLDKSGLPSDRFFAERPEGSVSTLKIQRTQQEDSAVYLCASSLPGNSPFLDEQFFGPGTRLTVL.

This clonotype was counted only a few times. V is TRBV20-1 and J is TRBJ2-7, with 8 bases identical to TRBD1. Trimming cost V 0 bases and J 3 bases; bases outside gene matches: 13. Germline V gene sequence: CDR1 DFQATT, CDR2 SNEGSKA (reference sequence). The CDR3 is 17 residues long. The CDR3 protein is CSARDAQGDFADYEQYF. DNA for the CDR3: TGCAGTGCTAGAGATGCACAGGGGGATTTTGCGGACTACGAGCAGTACTTC.

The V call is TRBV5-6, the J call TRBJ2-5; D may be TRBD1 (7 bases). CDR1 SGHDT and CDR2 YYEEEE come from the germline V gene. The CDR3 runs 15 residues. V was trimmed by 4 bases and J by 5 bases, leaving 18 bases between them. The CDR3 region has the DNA TGTGCCAGCAGCGTCCGGGATCCAGGGGGGGAGACCCAGTACTTC. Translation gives CASSVRDPGGETQYF.

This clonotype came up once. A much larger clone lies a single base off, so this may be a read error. CDR3 sequence reads: CSARGTADYVQYF. In DNA form, the CDR3 reads TGCAGTGCTAGAGGTACAGCAGACTACGTGCAGTACTTC. The J gene is TRBJ2-7, the V gene TRBV20-1, with D possibly being TRBD2 (5 bases). Germline V CDR1 and CDR2: DFQATT, SNEGSKA (reference sequence). The CDR3 has 13 residues.

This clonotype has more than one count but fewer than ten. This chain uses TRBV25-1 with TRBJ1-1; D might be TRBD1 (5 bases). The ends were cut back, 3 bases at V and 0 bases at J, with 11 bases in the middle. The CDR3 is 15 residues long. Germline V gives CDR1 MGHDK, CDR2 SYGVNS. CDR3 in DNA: TGTGCCAGCAGTGATGTAGCAGGGATGAACACTGAAGCTTTCTTT. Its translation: CASSDVAGMNTEAFF.

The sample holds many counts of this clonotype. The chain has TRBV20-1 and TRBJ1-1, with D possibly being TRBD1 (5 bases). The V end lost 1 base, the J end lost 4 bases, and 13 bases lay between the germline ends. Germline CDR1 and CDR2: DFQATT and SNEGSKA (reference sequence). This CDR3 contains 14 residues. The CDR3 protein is CSARGGTLVTEAFF. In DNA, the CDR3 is TGCAGTGCTAGAGGAGGGACCTTAGTCACTGAAGCTTTCTTT.

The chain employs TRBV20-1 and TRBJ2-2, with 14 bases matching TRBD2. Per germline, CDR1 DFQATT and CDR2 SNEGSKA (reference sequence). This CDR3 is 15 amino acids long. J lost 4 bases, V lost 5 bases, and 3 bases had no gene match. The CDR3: CSAQTSGGGTGELFF. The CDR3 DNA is TGCAGTGCTCAGACTAGCGGGGGGGGCACCGGGGAGCTGTTTTTT.

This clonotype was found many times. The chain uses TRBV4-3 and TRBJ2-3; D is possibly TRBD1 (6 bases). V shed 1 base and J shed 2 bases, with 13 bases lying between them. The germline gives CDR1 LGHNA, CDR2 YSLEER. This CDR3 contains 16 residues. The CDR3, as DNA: TGCGCCAGCAGCCAAGTCACAGGGACGGCCACAGATACGCAGTATTTT. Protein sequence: CASSQVTGTATDTQYF.

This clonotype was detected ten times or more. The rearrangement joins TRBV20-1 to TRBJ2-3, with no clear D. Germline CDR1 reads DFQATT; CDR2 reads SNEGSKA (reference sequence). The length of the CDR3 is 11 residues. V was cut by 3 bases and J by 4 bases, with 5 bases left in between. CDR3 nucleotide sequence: TGCAGTGCTAGGATAGCAGATACGCAGTATTTT. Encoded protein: CSARIADTQYF.

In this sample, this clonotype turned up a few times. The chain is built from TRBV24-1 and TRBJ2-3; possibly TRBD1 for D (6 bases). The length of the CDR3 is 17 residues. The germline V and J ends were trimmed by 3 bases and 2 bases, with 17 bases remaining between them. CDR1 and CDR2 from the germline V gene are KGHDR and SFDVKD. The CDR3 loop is CATSDPPSTGITDTQYF. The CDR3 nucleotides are TGTGCCACCAGTGATCCTCCTTCTACAGGGATCACAGATACGCAGTATTTT.

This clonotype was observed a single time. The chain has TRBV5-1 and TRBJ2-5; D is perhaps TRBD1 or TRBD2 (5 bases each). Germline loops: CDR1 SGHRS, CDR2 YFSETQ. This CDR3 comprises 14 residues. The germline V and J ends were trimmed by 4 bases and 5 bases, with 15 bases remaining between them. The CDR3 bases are TGCGCCAGCAGCCCAACGGGACCTTTGGAGACCCAGTACTTC. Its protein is CASSPTGPLETQYF.

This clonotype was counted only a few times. The CDR3 nucleotides read TGCAGTGCTATTCCCCTAGCGGGGTTCTCCTACAATGAGCAGTTCTTC. It is translated as CSAIPLAGFSYNEQFF. The gene calls are TRBV20-1 and TRBJ2-1; TRBD2 aligns across 9 bases. The trim removed 4 bases at V and 0 bases at J, leaving 7 bases unmatched. This CDR3 is 16 amino acids long. Germline V CDR1 and CDR2: DFQATT, SNEGSKA (reference sequence).

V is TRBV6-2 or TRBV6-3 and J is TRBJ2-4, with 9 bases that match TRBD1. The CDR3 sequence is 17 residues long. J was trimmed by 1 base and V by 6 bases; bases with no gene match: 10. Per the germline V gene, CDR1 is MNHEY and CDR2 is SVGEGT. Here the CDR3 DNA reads TGTGCCAGCAGATCCAGGGACAGGGCCGGGGCCAAAAACATTCAGTACTTC. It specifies CASRSRDRAGAKNIQYF.

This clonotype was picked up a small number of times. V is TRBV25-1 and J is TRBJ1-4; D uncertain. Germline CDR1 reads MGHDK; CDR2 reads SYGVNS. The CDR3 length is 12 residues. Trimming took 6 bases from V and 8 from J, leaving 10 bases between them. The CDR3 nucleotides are TGTGCCAGCAGAGGTGTTGGAGAAAAACTGTTTTTT. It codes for CASRGVGEKLFF.